This entry describes one TCR beta chain. These data come from a study of blood T cell repertoires in COVID-19. Looking at the study overall: Sample material is recorded as cDNA or gDNA derived from T cells, B-cell-depleted T cells, or PBMCs.

V was cut by 5 bases and J by 4 bases, with 15 bases left in between. The CDR3 sequence is 15 residues long. CDR1 is LNHDA and CDR2 is SQIVND in the germline V gene (reference sequence). Measured with immunoSEQ multiplex PCR; TCRdb has only the in-frame clones, and not every one. The sample includes around 53,000 clones, 60% to 85% of them seen just once. Sequenced sample: peripheral blood. The V call is TRBV19, the J call TRBJ2-1; D may be TRBD1 (7 bases). This receptor was obtained from a man in his forties or fifties with active or convalescent COVID-19. The CDR3 nucleotides read TGTGCCAGTAGTCCTGACAGGGCGGGATACAATGAGCAGTTCTTC. Translating gives CASSPDRAGYNEQFF.